This entry concerns a single TCR beta chain. Its recognized antigen is unknown. Base qualities were left out, and no much larger clone turns up one base away. Using the deep immunoSEQ assay, multiplex PCR amplified TCR CDR3 regions from genomic DNA. Extracted genomic DNA from each cell subset was spread evenly across all wells of several immunoSEQ 96-well plates, with each plate serving as a replicate. For sorted subsets, approximately 0.2 ug of genomic DNA, equivalent to some 33,000 T cell genomes, went into each replicate PCR. Purified libraries were measured with a Qubit 3.0 fluorometer, size-checked on a Bioanalyzer 2100, and measured again with the KAPA Library Quantification kit. Every immunoSEQ 96-well plate was sequenced on a separate single-read 150-cycle Illumina NextSeq 550 flow cell. In the authors' own workflow: Because only junctional sequences without quality scores were contained in the immunoSEQ output, filtering matching that applied to full-length reads could not be performed. To assign V/J genes and CDR3, sequences were annotated using PyIR, a Python wrapper for IgBLAST v1.9, with IMGT germline references. Reads were filtered out if the reads had weak V/J assignments (E-value above 1e-6), no CDR3, stop codons, out-of-frame junctions, or ambiguous translated residues. V3J clonotypes were defined as sequences sharing the same inferred V gene, J gene, and CDR3 amino acid sequence. Percentage overlap between repertoires was calculated by dividing the number of shared unique clonotypes by the size of the smaller repertoire. Richness of each repertoire was evaluated using RTK rarefaction, the Chao1 estimator, and Recon v2.1 estimates of unobserved clonotypes. Generation probabilities for all TCRbeta clonotypes obtained by the gDNA method from a handful of donors were computed using OLGA. TCRdb's version of the immuneACCESS table is confined to in-frame rearrangements and falls short of the full clone set. An unresolved V gene accounts for under half of the shortfall where checked; the remainder is of unknown origin. V and J calls and clone size come straight from that table; D and trimming were deduced from the DNA. Counted in this sample were some 2.1 million clones; 85% to 95% of them appeared once. Approximately 0.13% of the sample is in the top ten clones.

These data come from a study of shared clonotypes between healthy human individuals (dated by TCRdb to between 2020 and 2021). Background on the whole study: The cohort included three men and a couple of women between 18 and 49 years of age. Blood TCR repertoires of five healthy adults were deeply sequenced to estimate repertoire size and the extent of clonotype sharing between individuals. For each donor, CD4 naive and CD4 memory were each run on three plates, CD8 naive on two plates, and CD8 memory on one plate. Leukapheresis yielded between about 0.9 and 9 billion PBMCs per donor. To increase sequencing depth and limit assay-specific biases, TCR repertoire library preparation and sequencing were carried out by different laboratories using diverse techniques.

CDR3 length: 17 amino acids, cysteine to phenylalanine. Only CDR3 DNA remains: 51 bases, in frame from the first base. Taken from the germline V gene, the CDR1 and CDR2 loops are SGHNT and YENEEA. Trimming removed 1 base from V and 0 bases from J; the gene matches leave 6 bases unexplained. Findings and caveats that apply to the study as a whole: The small number of donors limited the genetic and exposure-history diversity represented. Naive subsets generally had larger estimated clonotype richness than memory subsets did. Rarefaction of sorted-subset datasets indicated incomplete sequencing despite the large sequencing depth. Clonotypes shared by all four sorted-subset donors showed higher generation probabilities than non-shared clonotypes. Pairwise subsampling indicated that sequencing depth was expected to affect the degree of clonotype sharing among donors. Sharing across several donors was observed for roughly 5.4% of naive CD4, about 4% of naive CD8, over 2% of memory CD4, and over 0.3% of memory CD8 clonotypes. Only blood was sampled, and tissue TCR repertoires likely differ from those in blood.

Donors were healthy HIV-negative adults with no recently reported acute infections or vaccinations. Every donor was a Caucasian adult residing in Nashville, Tennessee, USA. Magnetic negative selection was used to enrich CD4+ T cells, after which naive cells were positively selected on CD45RA and the negative fraction became the memory subset. After blood collection by leukapheresis, PBMCs were isolated using Ficoll-Histopaque density gradient centrifugation and then cryopreserved in the vapor phase of liquid nitrogen. Purity and quantity of every magnetically sorted T cell population were checked by analytical flow cytometry. Each sorted fraction had its genomic DNA isolated and then quantified by UV absorbance on a Nanodrop 2000c.

This receptor was identified in a man aged 18 to 29 in good health. Sequencing was done on a sample of naive CD4+ T cells sorted from blood. This specimen's cell subset or site label, per the study, means: CD45RA+ positively selected. The rearrangement combines TRBV11-3 with TRBJ1-5, with 7 central nucleotides matching TRBD1. The nucleotides read TGTGCCAGCAGCTTAGGCCTGGACAGGCATAGCAATCAGCCCCAGCATTTT. This yields the protein CASSLGLDRHSNQPQHF. Here the CDR3 is joined to the reference TRBV11-3 and TRBJ1-5 genes, and the full variable domain is: EAGVVQSPRYKIIEKKQPVAFWCNPISGHNTLYWYLQNLGQGPELLIRYENEEAVDDSQLPKDRFSAERLKGVDSTLKIQPAELGDSAVYLCASSLGLDRHSNQPQHFGDGTRLSIL.